Shown below are 21 T cell receptor beta chains from a single sample sequenced in a study of T cell changes during pregnancy in multiple sclerosis. Clones were read by immunoSEQ multiplex PCR, and TCRdb kept only the in-frame ones, dropping some. The sample includes around 78,000 clones, around 91% of them seen just once. The specimen comprised peripheral blood, sampled in the third trimester of pregnancy. The receptors were gathered from a female donor in good health, enrolled as a control in a pregnancy study.

The genes are TRBV5-1 and TRBJ1-3, with 7 bases matching TRBD1. Germline V gives CDR1 SGHRS, CDR2 YFSETQ. This CDR3 is built from 16 residues. The junction had 4 bases not matched to a gene; V was cut back by 0 bases and J by 1 base. CDR3 coding DNA: TGCGCCAGCAGCTTGGAAGGCAGGGGGTCTGGAAACACCATATATTTT. Translated, it gives CASSLEGRGSGNTIYF.

The V call is TRBV9, the J call TRBJ1-1; D is possibly TRBD1 (6 bases). The CDR3 runs to 14 residues. Germline lookup yields CDR1 SGDLS and CDR2 YYNGEE. V was clipped by 6 bases and J by 3 bases, with 15 bases between them. The CDR3 coding sequence is TGTGCCAGCAACCCAGGGGATAGGGACACTGAAGCTTTCTTT. Its protein is CASNPGDRDTEAFF. The full variable domain, with the rest looked up from reference TRBV9 and TRBJ1-1, is DSGVTQTPKHLITATGQRVTLRCSPRSGDLSVYWYQQSLDQGLQFLIQYYNGEERAKGNILERFSAQQFPDLHSELNLSSLELGDSALYFCASNPGDRDTEAFFGQGTRLTVV.

The J gene is TRBJ2-5, the V gene TRBV5-1, with 7 bases identical to TRBD1. Trimming took 1 base from V and 5 from J; bases not matched to a gene: 11. The CDR3 has 16 amino acids. CDR1 SGHRS and CDR2 YFSETQ come from the germline V gene. The DNA for the CDR3 is TGCGCCAGCAGCTTGAATGGACTGGCACAGGGGGAGACCCAGTACTTC. Translated: CASSLNGLAQGETQYF. Drawing the rest from reference TRBV5-1 and TRBJ2-5, the complete variable domain is KAGVTQTPRYLIKTRGQQVTLSCSPISGHRSVSWYQQTPGQGLQFLFEYFSETQRNKGNFPGRFSGRQFSNSRSEMNVSTLELGDSALYLCASSLNGLAQGETQYFGPGTRLLVL.

The genes are TRBV7-2 and TRBJ2-5, with TRBD2 as a possible D gene (6 bases). This CDR3 is built from 15 residues. Trimming cost V 2 bases and J 2 bases, with 12 bases left between them. The V gene's germline CDR1 is SGHTA and CDR2 FQGNSA. CDR3 protein: CASSLQGGQQETQYF. CDR3 in DNA: TGTGCCAGCAGCTTACAGGGAGGTCAGCAAGAGACCCAGTACTTC.

The gene calls are TRBV2 and TRBJ2-2; 15 positions match TRBD2. After removal of 6 bases from V and 6 bases from J, the junction contained 5 bases not matched to a gene. The CDR3 covers 16 residues. Germline V gene data show CDR1 as SNHLY and CDR2 as FYNNEI. CDR3 loop: CASRPGTSGGSGELFF. CDR3 bases: TGTGCCAGCAGGCCCGGGACTAGCGGGGGGTCCGGGGAGCTGTTTTTT. Together with reference TRBV2 and TRBJ2-2, the CDR3 gives the full variable domain: EPEVTQTPSHQVTQMGQEVILRCVPISNHLYFYWYRQILGQKVEFLVSFYNNEISEKSEIFDDQFSVERPDGSNFTLKIRSTKLEDSAMYFCASRPGTSGGSGELFFGEGSRLTVL.

This sequence joins TRBV4-3 and TRBJ2-2, with D perhaps matching TRBD2 (5 bases). CDR3 length: 18 residues. The germline gives CDR1 LGHNA, CDR2 YSLEER. Trimming shortened V by 3 bases and J by 1 base, and 18 bases separated the two germline ends. CDR3 nucleotides: TGCGCCAGCAGCCAGACGGGCCACTCACGGGGGAACACCGGGGAGCTGTTTTTT. Translating it yields CASSQTGHSRGNTGELFF.

The CDR3 DNA follows: TGTGCCAGCTTCTCGGCCCGACTTAGCACCGGGGAGCTGTTTTTT. Its protein product is CASFSARLSTGELFF. The chain employs TRBV27 and TRBJ2-2; D ambiguous. The CDR3 is made up of 15 amino acids. Trimming cost V 8 bases and J 4 bases, with 17 bases left between them. Germline CDR1 is MNHEY and CDR2 is SMNVEV (reference sequence).

The CDR3 is CASSPARSNSPLHF. The CDR3 DNA sequence: TGTGCCAGCAGCCCAGCGAGGAGTAATTCACCCCTCCACTTT. The chain uses TRBV28 and TRBJ1-6; no reliable D call. Germline V gives CDR1 MDHEN, CDR2 SYDVKM. CDR3 length: 14 residues. V lost 6 bases, J lost 6 bases, and 12 bases lay in between.

The count of this clone is one. The chain links TRBV7-9 to TRBJ2-7, with 10 bases aligning to TRBD1. Germline V CDR1 and CDR2: SEHNR, FQNEAQ (reference sequence). With 11 bases clipped from V and 2 bases from J, the junction kept 3 bases outside the gene matches. This CDR3 contains 12 residues. The CDR3 nucleotides are TGTGCCGCCGGGACAGGGGCCTACGAGCAGTACTTC. Translated, it gives CAAGTGAYEQYF.

The J gene is TRBJ1-5, the V gene TRBV6-5; 8 bases fit TRBD1. V lost 2 bases to trimming and J lost 1 base; unmatched junction nucleotides: 4. Germline V CDR1 and CDR2: MNHEY, SVGAGI. The CDR3 has 16 residues. In DNA, the CDR3 is TGTGCCAGCAGTTACGGGGGACAGGCGAGCAATCAGCCCCAGCATTTT. This codes for CASSYGGQASNQPQHF.

V gene TRBV4-1 combines with J gene TRBJ1-3, with a weak D call TRBD1 (6 bases). Trimming cost V 3 bases and J 3 bases, with 9 bases left between them. Germline assignment: CDR1 MGHRA and CDR2 YSYEKL. This CDR3 contains 14 residues. For the CDR3, the DNA is TGCGCCAGCAGCCAGGGGGCAGGTGGAAACACCATATATTTT. This translates into CASSQGAGGNTIYF.

The table lists this clone with a count of one. This rearrangement joins TRBV10-3 to TRBJ2-7, with 8 positions matching TRBD1. The CDR3 consists of 12 residues. Germline values: CDR1 ENHRY, CDR2 SYGVKD. Trimming cost V 6 bases and J 5 bases; bases outside gene matches: 3. The CDR3 sequence is CAISQGADEQYF. The CDR3 DNA sequence: TGTGCCATCAGCCAGGGGGCCGACGAGCAGTACTTC.

V is TRBV18 and J is TRBJ1-1; 9 nucleotides line up with TRBD1. Trimming removed 3 bases from V and 0 bases from J; junction bases left unmatched: 8. Germline-derived CDR1 and CDR2 are KGHSH and LQKENI. The CDR3 is 17 amino acids. The CDR3 DNA reads TGTGCCAGCTCACCTCTCCGGGACAGGGCTGTGAACACTGAAGCTTTCTTT. Translating gives CASSPLRDRAVNTEAFF.

The rearrangement uses TRBV23-1 and TRBJ1-2; TRBD1 agrees at 8 bases. TRBV23-1 is treated as an ORF (open reading frame) with a function not yet certain. Losses at the gene ends were 3 bases for V and 6 bases for J; bases not matched to a gene: 9. This CDR3 is 15 amino acids long. The CDR3 bases are TGCGCCAGCAGTCACCCGGGGACAGGAAGGAATGGCTACACCTTC. Translation gives CASSHPGTGRNGYTF.

CDR3 amino acids: CASSDAAHGKTYGYTF. CDR3 coding DNA: TGTGCCAGCAGTGACGCGGCACACGGAAAGACCTATGGCTACACCTTC. This chain connects TRBV6-4 to TRBJ1-2; D gene uncertain. The CDR3 loop spans 16 amino acids. Germline CDR1 and CDR2: MRHNA and SNTAGT. V was clipped by 2 bases and J by 4 bases, with 17 bases between them.

Turning to this clone: The identical CDR3 is also encoded by other nucleotide sequences in the sample. V gene TRBV7-9 combines with J gene TRBJ1-1; 7 nucleotides agree with TRBD1. Trimming took 5 bases from V and 4 from J; bases not matched to a gene: 1. In germline, CDR1 is SEHNR, CDR2 FQNEAQ (reference sequence). This CDR3 spans 12 amino acids. CDR3 sequence reads: CASSPGGTEAFF. In nucleotides, the CDR3 is TGTGCCAGCAGCCCAGGGGGCACTGAAGCTTTCTTT.

The chain links TRBV6-1 to TRBJ1-1; 8 bases are a match to TRBD1. Losses at the gene ends were 6 bases for V and 2 bases for J; bases not matched to a gene: 5. The CDR3 contains 14 residues. Germline V gene data show CDR1 as MNHNS and CDR2 as SASEGT. CDR3 sequence: CASRNRGVNTEAFF. CDR3 sequence (DNA): TGTGCCAGCAGGAACAGGGGGGTAAACACTGAAGCTTTCTTT.

This clone appeared a few times. The V and J genes are TRBV27 and TRBJ1-2; D is ambiguous. This CDR3 comprises 14 residues. The germline V and J ends were trimmed by 6 bases and 2 bases, with 13 bases remaining between them. CDR1 and CDR2 (germline): MNHEY, SMNVEV (reference sequence). DNA for the CDR3: TGTGCCAGCAGCTTGCTGGCGGAGAACTATGGCTACACCTTC. Translating gives CASSLLAENYGYTF.

The V gene is TRBV30, the J gene TRBJ1-5, with 7 bases that match TRBD1. Germline values: CDR1 GTSNPN, CDR2 SVGIG (reference sequence). V trimming: 5 bases; J trimming: 4 bases; junction bases outside the gene matches: 5. The CDR3 is made up of 13 amino acids. The CDR3 DNA follows: TGTGCCTGGGAGACAGGGTTAAATCAGCCCCAGCATTTT. Protein: CAWETGLNQPQHF.

The chain carries TRBV5-1 and TRBJ1-2; TRBD1 matches 10 bases. The CDR3 covers 15 residues. Germline V gene sequence: CDR1 SGHRS, CDR2 YFSETQ. J lost 6 bases, V lost 5 bases, and 10 bases had no gene match. CDR3 coding DNA: TGCGCCAGCAGACTTCGAGGACAGGGGGGGGATGGCTACACCTTC. Protein product: CASRLRGQGGDGYTF.

The rearrangement uses TRBV18 and TRBJ1-1, with TRBD1 as a possible D gene (5 bases). This CDR3 is 13 amino acids long. Per germline, CDR1 KGHSH and CDR2 LQKENI. Trimming took off 2 bases at V and 5 bases at J, with 9 bases between the two ends. CDR3 amino acids: CASSPGRGTEAFF. CDR3 in DNA: TGTGCCAGCTCACCAGGAAGGGGAACTGAAGCTTTCTTT.